This entry describes one T cell receptor beta chain. Its target antigen remains unknown. Within one base of it there is no much larger clone, and no base qualities were kept. These data originate in a study of blood T cell repertoires in COVID-19 (TCRdb year 2020). At the level of the whole study: The collaborator samples originated in the United States, Italy and Spain and spanned the acute and convalescent phases of COVID-19. The prospective study material was composed of cDNA or gDNA derived from T cells, B-cell-depleted T cells, or PBMCs. Deeply sampled blood TCRbeta repertoires from subjects exposed to, actively infected with, or recovered from COVID-19 were included in the dataset. The repertoires were released in a freely available public database intended as a resource for research on the immune response to SARS-CoV-2. Samples were obtained from the ongoing ImmuneRACE study (first 160 participants) and from about 1,300 subjects provided by 6 global collaborators. The sample metadata nearly always contained a de-identified subject ID, COVID-19 status, age in years and sex. Where available, HLA class I and class II types were taken from metadata supplied by the sample provider and were not determined by assay-based typing. Points the paper makes about the study in general: How much clinical and demographic metadata was included differed by source and by participant, and the metadata was provided uncurated.

Reading from cysteine to phenylalanine, the CDR3 counts 14 amino acids. Just the 42-base CDR3 DNA is kept, in frame starting at base 1. A distance of 11 bases separates the germline ends of V and J, which lose 1 base and 5 bases respectively. The germline V gene (reference sequence) specifies LNHDA as CDR1 and SQIVND as CDR2. Collaborating institutions collected whole blood in K2EDTA tubes following their own protocols. For TCRbeta analysis, collaborator samples were shipped as frozen whole blood, as isolated PBMCs, or as DNA extracted from either sample type. TCRbeta CDR3 regions were amplified from genomic DNA using the immunoSEQ Assay, a bias-controlled multiplex PCR. In the original analysis: The number of nucleated cells in each sample was estimated from the amplification of reference gene primers within the assay. To quantify the absolute abundance of each unique TCRbeta CDR3 rearrangement, sequence reads were collapsed and filtered. For each sample, productive Simpson clonality was calculated as the square root of Simpson's diversity index across productive rearrangements. The immuneACCESS repertoire file appears here via TCRdb, limited to in-frame rearrangements. These files lack a portion of the clones; in checked studies, under half of the deficit traces to unresolved V genes, and the cause of the others is not known. V and J calls and clone size are given by that table; D and trimming were obtained from the DNA. The sample table holds roughly 120,000 clones, of which roughly nine tenths were seen once. The biggest ten clones account for around 30% of the sample.

The clonotype originates from a man aged 65-85 years with active or convalescent COVID-19. The chain is assembled from TRBV19 and TRBJ2-5; the D gene assignment is ambiguous. Sequences were obtained from peripheral blood. The CDR3 protein sequence reads: CASSIVRGWETQYF. The bases read TGTGCCAGTAGTATAGTGAGAGGTTGGGAGACCCAGTACTTC.